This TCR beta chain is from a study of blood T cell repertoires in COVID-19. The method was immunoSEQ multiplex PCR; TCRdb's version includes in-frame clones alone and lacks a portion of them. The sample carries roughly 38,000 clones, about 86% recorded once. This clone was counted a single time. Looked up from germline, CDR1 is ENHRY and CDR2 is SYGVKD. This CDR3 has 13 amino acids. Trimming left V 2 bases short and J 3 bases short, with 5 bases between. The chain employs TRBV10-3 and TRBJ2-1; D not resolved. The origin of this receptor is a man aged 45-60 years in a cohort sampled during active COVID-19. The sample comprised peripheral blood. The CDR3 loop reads CAISEELYNEQFF. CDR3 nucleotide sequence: TGTGCCATCAGTGAGGAACTCTACAATGAGCAGTTCTTC.